These 8 T cell receptor beta chains were all obtained from the same sample, sequenced in a study of persistence of HIV-infected CD4 T cells. For these TCRs, the target antigens are not known. The immunoSEQ assay was version 4, run in survey mode. Assay used: immunoSEQ multiplex PCR; TCRdb lists only in-frame clones, some missing. This table holds about 51,000 clones, over 80% found once. Anti-CD3/anti-CD28 beads served as a nonspecific positive control stimulus. CD4+ T cells upregulating both CD40 ligand and CD69 were sorted as responding cells. The sample was CD4+ T cells sorted from PBMCs after roughly 20-hour stimulation, taken from a patient who received antiretroviral therapy. These receptors were taken from an adult woman with HIV who was CMV-seropositive.

This clone was observed a few times. The gene calls are TRBV10-2 and TRBJ1-6; D gene ambiguous. This CDR3 is built from 12 residues. The germline gives CDR1 WSHSY, CDR2 SAAADI. Trimming cost V 6 bases and J 10 bases, with 10 bases left between them. CDR3 sequence: CASSDIGSPLHF. The CDR3 bases are TGCGCCAGCAGCGACATTGGCTCACCCCTCCACTTT.

This sequence joins TRBV7-2 and TRBJ1-4, with D tentatively TRBD1 (6 bases). Germline V gene lookup returns CDR1 SGHTA and CDR2 FQGNSA. V lost 4 bases, J lost 0 bases, and 9 bases lay in between. The CDR3 contains 15 residues. In DNA form, the CDR3 reads TGTGCCAGCAGCTCGGGACATTCAACTAATGAAAAACTGTTTTTT. It is translated as CASSSGHSTNEKLFF.

The rearrangement links TRBV7-2 to TRBJ1-1; 7 positions agree with TRBD1. With V trimmed by 5 bases and J by 9 bases, 6 bases remained unmatched. Germline V gene data show CDR1 as SGHTA and CDR2 as FQGNSA. The CDR3 sequence is 12 residues long. CDR3 residues: CASSPGQAKAFF. The CDR3 DNA reads TGTGCCAGCAGCCCCGGACAGGCAAAAGCTTTCTTT.

The chain uses TRBV5-1 and TRBJ2-1; 7 bases fit TRBD2. V was pared by 0 bases and J by 6 bases, with 9 bases of the junction left unmatched. Per germline, CDR1 SGHRS and CDR2 YFSETQ. The CDR3 runs 16 residues. The CDR3 sequence is CASSLEGRAFGNEQFF. CDR3 DNA: TGCGCCAGCAGCTTGGAGGGGAGGGCCTTTGGCAATGAGCAGTTCTTC.

The genes are TRBV7-3 and TRBJ2-7; no firm D call. This CDR3 is 14 amino acids long. Trimming took 1 base from V and 4 from J, leaving 11 bases between them. Germline V gene sequence: CDR1 SGHTA, CDR2 FQGTGA. CDR3 DNA sequence: TGTGCCAGCAGCTTAAGTTCGACGTCGTACGAGCAGTACTTC. Residues: CASSLSSTSYEQYF.

V and J are TRBV5-5 and TRBJ1-2, with unresolved D. Trimming shortened V by 1 base and J by 3 bases, and 7 bases separated the two germline ends. The CDR3 contains 13 residues. Germline V gene data show CDR1 as SGHKS and CDR2 as YYEKEE (reference sequence). The CDR3 DNA reads TGTGCCAGCAGCTTGTCTCTGGACTATGGCTACACCTTC. It encodes CASSLSLDYGYTF.

The chain carries TRBV15 and TRBJ1-2; maybe TRBD1 (5 bases). CDR1 is LNHNV and CDR2 is YYDKDF in the germline V gene (reference sequence). V gave up 1 base and J gave up 0 bases, with 12 bases separating them. The CDR3 extends over 16 amino acids. CDR3 residues: CATSRAQGRTNYGYTF. The DNA of the CDR3 is TGTGCCACCAGCAGAGCCCAGGGACGGACTAACTATGGCTACACCTTC.

This clone was seen only a few times. Additional DNA sequences in this sample encode the identical CDR3. V usage is TRBV9 and J usage is TRBJ1-2; D gene uncertain. Germline values: CDR1 SGDLS, CDR2 YYNGEE. The CDR3 length is 13 residues. V lost 0 bases, J lost 0 bases, and 3 bases lay in between. For the CDR3, the DNA is TGTGCCAGCAGCGTAGACTCTAACTATGGCTACACCTTC. Protein product: CASSVDSNYGYTF.